A single count supports the clone carrying this T cell receptor beta chain. Methods used by the authors: Researchers report that nucleated cell counts were estimated from reference gene primer amplification. TCRdb's table, derived via immunoSEQ multiplex PCR, lists solely in-frame clones and lacks some. The V and J calls and clone size come from that table; D and trimming were worked out from the DNA. The data contain roughly 65,000 clones, about 81% of them singletons. The CDR3 covers 13 residues. CDR1 is LNHDA, CDR2 SQIVND, per germline (reference sequence). Trimming cost V 1 base and J 5 bases, with 8 bases left between them. The record originates from a study of blood T cell repertoires in COVID-19. At the level of the study: Samples came from the United States, Italy and Spain, spanning acute and convalescent COVID-19. PBMCs, B-cell-depleted T cells, or T cells were the source of the cDNA or gDNA that made up the material.

The chain combines TRBV19 with TRBJ2-5; D is possibly TRBD2 (5 bases). Sequences were obtained from peripheral blood. This clonotype originated in a man older than 75 with acute or convalescent COVID-19. In DNA, the CDR3 is TGTGCCAGTAGTATAGGGCCGGGGGAGACCCAGTACTTC. As protein: CASSIGPGETQYF.